The source of this T cell receptor beta chain is a study of blood T cell repertoires in COVID-19. Study background: Samples taken during acute and convalescent COVID-19 were collected in the United States, Italy and Spain. Sources were T cells, B-cell-depleted T cells, or PBMCs; the material itself was cDNA or gDNA.

This clone was recorded only once. The ends lost 3 bases at V and 2 bases at J; junction bases unmatched: 10. The CDR3 length is 18 residues. Germline CDR1 reads MGHRA; CDR2 reads YSYEKL. Methods used by the authors: Amplification of reference gene primers provided the estimated nucleated cell counts. Sequencing was performed with immunoSEQ multiplex PCR; in TCRdb, only in-frame clones are kept and a portion is missing. The V and J calls and clone size were taken over from that table, and D and trimming were inferred from the DNA. The table includes 250,000 to 300,000 clones, over 75% detected once. The sequence was collected from a woman aged 70-85 years with acute or convalescent COVID-19. The chain recombines TRBV4-1 with TRBJ2-6, with 7 bases that match TRBD1. The sample taken for sequencing was peripheral blood. This CDR3 is CASSHLTGKKTGANVLTF. The DNA of the CDR3 is TGCGCCAGCAGCCACTTGACAGGGAAGAAGACTGGGGCCAACGTCCTGACTTTC.